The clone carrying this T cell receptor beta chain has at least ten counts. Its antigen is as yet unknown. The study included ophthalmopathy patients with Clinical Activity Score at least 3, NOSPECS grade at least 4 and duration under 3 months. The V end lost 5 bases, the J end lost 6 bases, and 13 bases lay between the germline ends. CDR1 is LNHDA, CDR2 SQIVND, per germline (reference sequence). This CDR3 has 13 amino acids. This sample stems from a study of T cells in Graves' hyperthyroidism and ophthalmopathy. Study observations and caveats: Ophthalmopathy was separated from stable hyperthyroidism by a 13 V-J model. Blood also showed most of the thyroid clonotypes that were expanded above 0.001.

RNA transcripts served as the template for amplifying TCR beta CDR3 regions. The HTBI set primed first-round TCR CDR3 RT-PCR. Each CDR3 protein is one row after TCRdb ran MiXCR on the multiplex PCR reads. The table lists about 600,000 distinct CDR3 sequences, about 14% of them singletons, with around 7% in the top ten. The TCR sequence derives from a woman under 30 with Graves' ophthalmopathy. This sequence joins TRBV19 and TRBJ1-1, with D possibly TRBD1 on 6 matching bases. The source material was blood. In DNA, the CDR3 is TGTGCCAGTAGTCCGGGCAGGGGATCTGAAGCTTTCTTT. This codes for CASSPGRGSEAFF.